This TCR beta chain originates from a study of PD-1 blockade in classical Hodgkin lymphoma. Each patient relapsed following autologous stem cell transplantation, and prior brentuximab vedotin exposure differed. With magnetic negative selection, CD4+ T cells were purified from PBMCs that had been thawed. Clones were read by immunoSEQ multiplex PCR, and TCRdb kept only the in-frame ones, dropping some. Of some 26,000 clones in the sample, roughly 89% were seen once. J was trimmed by 5 bases and V by 7 bases; bases with no gene match: 7. The CDR3 sequence is 14 residues long. CDR1 and CDR2 (germline): SNHLY, FYNNEI.

This chain joins TRBV2 and TRBJ2-5; 10 bases map to TRBD1. The clonotype originates from a human donor with classical Hodgkin lymphoma. The sequenced sample was CD4+ T cells from blood, obtained at baseline. In DNA, the CDR3 is TGTGCCAGCACCCAGACAGGGGGCCGTGAGACCCAGTACTTC. It is translated as CASTQTGGRETQYF.